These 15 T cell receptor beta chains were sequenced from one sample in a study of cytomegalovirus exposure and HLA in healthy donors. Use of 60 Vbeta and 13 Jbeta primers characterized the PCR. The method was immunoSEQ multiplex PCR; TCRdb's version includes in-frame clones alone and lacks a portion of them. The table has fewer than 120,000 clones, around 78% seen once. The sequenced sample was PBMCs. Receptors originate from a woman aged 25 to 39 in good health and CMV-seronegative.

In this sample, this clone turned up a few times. The CDR3 coding sequence is TGTGCCAGCAGTGACCAGGGAGGAGTTAAAGCTTTCTTT. Translating gives CASSDQGGVKAFF. The gene calls are TRBV6-1 and TRBJ1-1; D may be TRBD1 (5 bases). Germline assignment: CDR1 MNHNS and CDR2 SASEGT. The CDR3 covers 13 residues. The V gene lost 3 bases and the J gene lost 9 bases, with 14 bases spanning the gap.

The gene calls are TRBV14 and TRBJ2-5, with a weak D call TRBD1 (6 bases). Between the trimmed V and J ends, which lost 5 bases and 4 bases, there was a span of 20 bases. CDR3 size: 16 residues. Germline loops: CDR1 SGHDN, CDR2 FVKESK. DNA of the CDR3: TGTGCCAGCAGCTTGCTGACCGGGACACCCCGAGAGACCCAGTACTTC. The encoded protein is CASSLLTGTPRETQYF.

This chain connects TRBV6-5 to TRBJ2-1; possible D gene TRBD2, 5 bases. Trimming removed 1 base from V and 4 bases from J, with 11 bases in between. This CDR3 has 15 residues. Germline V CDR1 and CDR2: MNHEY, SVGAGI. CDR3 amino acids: CASSYFIGGYNEQFF. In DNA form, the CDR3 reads TGTGCCAGCAGTTACTTTATAGGAGGATACAATGAGCAGTTCTTC.

CDR3 sequence reads: CASSQTTGGFQPQHF. In DNA, the CDR3 is TGCGCCAGCAGCCAAACGACAGGGGGCTTTCAGCCCCAGCATTTT. V gene TRBV4-1 combines with J gene TRBJ1-5; TRBD1 aligns across 10 bases. The germline CDR1 and CDR2 sequences are MGHRA and YSYEKL. V gave up 2 bases and J gave up 6 bases; unmatched junction bases: 4. The CDR3 runs to 15 residues.

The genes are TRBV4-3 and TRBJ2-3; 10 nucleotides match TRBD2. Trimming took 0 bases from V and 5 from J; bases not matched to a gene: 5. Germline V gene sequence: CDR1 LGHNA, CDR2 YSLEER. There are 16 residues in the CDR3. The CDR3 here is CASSQDSSGGQDTQYF. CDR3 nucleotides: TGCGCCAGCAGCCAAGATAGTAGCGGGGGGCAAGATACGCAGTATTTT.

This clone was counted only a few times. The CDR3 loop reads CASSLYPVATDTQYF. Here the CDR3 DNA reads TGTGCCAGCTCACTCTACCCGGTAGCCACAGATACGCAGTATTTT. The chain has TRBV18 and TRBJ2-3; D not resolved. The V gene lost 4 bases and the J gene lost 2 bases, with 13 bases spanning the gap. Germline V lookup: CDR1 KGHSH, CDR2 LQKENI. This CDR3 spans 15 amino acids. The entire variable domain, with the rest obtained from reference TRBV18 and TRBJ2-3, is as follows: NAGVMQNPRHLVRRRGQEARLRCSPMKGHSHVYWYRQLPEEGLKFMVYLQKENIIDESGMPKERFSAEFPKEGPSILRIQQVVRGDSAAYFCASSLYPVATDTQYFGPGTRLTVL.

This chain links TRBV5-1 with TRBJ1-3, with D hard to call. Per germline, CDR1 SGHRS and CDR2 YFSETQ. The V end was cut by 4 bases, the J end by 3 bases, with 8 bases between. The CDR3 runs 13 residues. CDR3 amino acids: CASSADLGNTIYF. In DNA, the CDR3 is TGCGCCAGCAGCGCAGATCTTGGAAACACCATATATTTT.

The CDR3 spells CASSIVAGREKLFF. CDR3 sequence (DNA): TGTGCCAGTAGTATAGTGGCAGGCCGGGAAAAACTGTTTTTT. This chain uses TRBV19 with TRBJ1-4; D is uncertain. Germline CDR1 and CDR2: LNHDA and SQIVND (reference sequence). Trimming removed 1 base at V and 8 bases at J, with 11 bases between. There are 14 residues in the CDR3.

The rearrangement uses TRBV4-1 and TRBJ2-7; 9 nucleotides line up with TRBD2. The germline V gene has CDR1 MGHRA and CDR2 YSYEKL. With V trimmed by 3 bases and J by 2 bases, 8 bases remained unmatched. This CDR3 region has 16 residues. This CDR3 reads CASSQMEAGGTYEQYF. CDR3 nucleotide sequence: TGCGCCAGCAGCCAGATGGAAGCGGGGGGTACCTACGAGCAGTACTTC.

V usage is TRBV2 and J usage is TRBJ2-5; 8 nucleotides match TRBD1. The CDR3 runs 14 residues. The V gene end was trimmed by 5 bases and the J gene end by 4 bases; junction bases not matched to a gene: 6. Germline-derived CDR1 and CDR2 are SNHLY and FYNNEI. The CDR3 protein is CASSRTGPPETQYF. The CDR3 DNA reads TGTGCCAGCAGTCGGACAGGGCCGCCAGAGACCCAGTACTTC.

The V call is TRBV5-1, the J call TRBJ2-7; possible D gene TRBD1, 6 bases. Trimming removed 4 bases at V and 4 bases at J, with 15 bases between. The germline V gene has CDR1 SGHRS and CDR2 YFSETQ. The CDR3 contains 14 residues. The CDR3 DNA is TGCGCCAGCAGCCGCGAGGGGGTCGGGTACGAGCAGTACTTC. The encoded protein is CASSREGVGYEQYF.

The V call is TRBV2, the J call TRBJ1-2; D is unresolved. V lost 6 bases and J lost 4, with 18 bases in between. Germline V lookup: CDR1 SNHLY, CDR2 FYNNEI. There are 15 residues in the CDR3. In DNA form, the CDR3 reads TGTGCCAGCAGGGTTGGGGAGGCGGAGAGCTATGGCTACACCTTC. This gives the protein CASRVGEAESYGYTF.

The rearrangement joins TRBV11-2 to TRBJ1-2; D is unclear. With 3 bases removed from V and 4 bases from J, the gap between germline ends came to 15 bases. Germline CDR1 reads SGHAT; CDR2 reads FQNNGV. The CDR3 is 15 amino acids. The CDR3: CASSFSFEEIYGYTF. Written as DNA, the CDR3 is TGTGCCAGCAGCTTTTCTTTTGAGGAGATCTATGGCTACACCTTC.

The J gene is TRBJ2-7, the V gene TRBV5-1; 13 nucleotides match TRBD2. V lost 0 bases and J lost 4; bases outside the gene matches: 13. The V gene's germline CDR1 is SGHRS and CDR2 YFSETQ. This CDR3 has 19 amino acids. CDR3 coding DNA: TGCGCCAGCAGCTTGGGGCTCAGGACTAGCGGGAGACAGAGGTACGAGCAGTACTTC. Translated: CASSLGLRTSGRQRYEQYF.

This CDR3 reads CASSPGQGLYNEQFF. CDR3 bases: TGCGCCAGCAGTCCCGGACAGGGATTATACAATGAGCAGTTCTTC. The chain is built from TRBV4-1 and TRBJ2-1; 8 nucleotides match TRBD1. V lost 6 bases to trimming and J lost 4 bases; unmatched junction nucleotides: 8. CDR1 and CDR2 from the germline V gene are MGHRA and YSYEKL. This CDR3 comprises 15 residues.